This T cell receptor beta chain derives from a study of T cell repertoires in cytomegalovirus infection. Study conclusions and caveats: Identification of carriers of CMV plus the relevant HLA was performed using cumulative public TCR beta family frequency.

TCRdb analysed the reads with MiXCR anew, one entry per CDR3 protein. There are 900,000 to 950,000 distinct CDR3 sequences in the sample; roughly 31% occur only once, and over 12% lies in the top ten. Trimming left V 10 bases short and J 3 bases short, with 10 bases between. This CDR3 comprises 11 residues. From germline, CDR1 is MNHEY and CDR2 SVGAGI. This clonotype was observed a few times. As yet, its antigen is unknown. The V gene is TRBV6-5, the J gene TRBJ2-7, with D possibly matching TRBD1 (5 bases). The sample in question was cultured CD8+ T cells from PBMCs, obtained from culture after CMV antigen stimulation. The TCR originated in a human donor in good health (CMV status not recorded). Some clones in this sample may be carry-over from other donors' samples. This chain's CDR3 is CATLTGYEQYF. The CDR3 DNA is TGTGCCACCCTAACAGGCTACGAGCAGTACTTC.